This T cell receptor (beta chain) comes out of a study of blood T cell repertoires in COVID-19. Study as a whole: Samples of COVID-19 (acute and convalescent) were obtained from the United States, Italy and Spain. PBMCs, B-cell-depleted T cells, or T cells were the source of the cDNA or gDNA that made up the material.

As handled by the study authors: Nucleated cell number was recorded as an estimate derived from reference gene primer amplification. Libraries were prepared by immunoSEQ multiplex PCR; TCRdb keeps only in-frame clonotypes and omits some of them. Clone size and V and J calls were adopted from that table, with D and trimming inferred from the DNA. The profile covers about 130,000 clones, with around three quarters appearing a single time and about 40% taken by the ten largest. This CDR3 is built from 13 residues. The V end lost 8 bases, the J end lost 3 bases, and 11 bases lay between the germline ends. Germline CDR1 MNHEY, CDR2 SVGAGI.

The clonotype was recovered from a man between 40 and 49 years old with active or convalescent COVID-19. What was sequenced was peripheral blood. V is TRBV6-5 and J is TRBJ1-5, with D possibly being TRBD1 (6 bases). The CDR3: CASGRGHNQPQHF. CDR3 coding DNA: TGTGCCAGCGGCCGGGGACACAATCAGCCCCAGCATTTT.